This T cell receptor (beta chain) was observed in a study of T cells after yellow fever vaccination (dated by TCRdb to between 2018 and 2020). Context from the whole study: The SMART-Seq v4 Ultra Low Input RNA kit was used to prepare libraries from fractions with low cell numbers. To follow T-cell clones before and after primary and booster YFV17D yellow fever vaccination, bulk TCR alpha and beta repertoires were sequenced over time. Two healthy male donors made up the cohort, one aged 18 to 30 years and the other aged 30 to 40 years. Blood was collected at multiple timepoints before and after primary and secondary immunization, and bulk PBMC replicates and cell subsets were isolated. General study outcomes and caveats: The secondary T-cell response was found to be weaker but faster than the primary response, with a peak reached on day 5 rather than on day 15. The study included only a couple of donors, which limits how far the findings can be generalized. Computational filtering was needed because FACS-sorted repertoires could contain abundant contaminating clonotypes from the bulk population. After the booster, most of the clones that had expanded following primary vaccination were detected again (roughly 97% of CD4 and 80% to 90% of CD8), which suggests that memory was broadly maintained. A small share of clonotypes occurred in both CD4 and CD8 compartments, likely arising from convergent recombination.

On this clonotype itself: Its antigen target is currently unknown. No clone much larger than this one lies a single base away; base qualities are absent.

The treatment or condition tag for this specimen amounts to: live attenuated yellow fever vaccine strain. At each blood-draw timepoint, two biological replicates of bulk PBMCs were obtained. PBMCs were isolated from peripheral blood using a standard Ficoll-Paque protocol. RNA was extracted with TriZol from bulk PBMCs, CD4 and CD8 fractions, and dextramer-positive and dextramer-negative fractions. Via the germline V gene, CDR1 is SGHRS and CDR2 YFSETQ. The CDR3 contains 14 residues, cysteine and phenylalanine counted. The entry retains the CDR3 DNA only, 42 bases that are in frame from base 1. V was cut back by 4 bases and J by 10 bases, leaving a gap of 18 bases between them. The sample was run on an Illumina NovaSeq 6000. TCR cDNA was made using 5'RACE template switching, a step that added a universal primer site and unique molecular identifiers. cDNA synthesis was primed from both the TCR alpha and TCR beta constant segments. Two PCR steps were used to amplify libraries, with sample barcodes and sequencing adapters being added in the second step. Libraries were sequenced on Illumina HiSeq 2500 (2x100 bp) or NovaSeq (2x150 bp). The authors processed their data as follows. MIGEC was used to demultiplex reads and collapse the reads into UMI consensus sequences, and MiXCR was used for V(D)J alignment. Vaccine-responding clonotypes were defined with edgeR using replicate PBMC samples, requiring FDR below 0.01 and a log2 fold change above 5 up to day 15. Each bulk clonotype was labeled CD4 or CD8 based on which sequenced repertoire, CD4 or CD8, contained the clonotype at higher abundance. The public sequencing data were trimmed at Q25 with fastp and processed into clonotypes with MiXCR by TCRdb, which kept only in-frame beta chains. Each CDR3 protein appears once, grouped with its most common genes and DNA. The V and J calls and clone size are TCRdb's, not the authors'. The sample table records approximately 450,000 distinct CDR3 sequences; over 15% of these occur just once. Jointly, the top ten make up 15% to 20% of the sample.

This material consisted of PBMCs, taken before the yellow fever booster vaccination. This receptor was identified in a man between 18 and 29 years old who received the YFV17D yellow fever vaccine. The chain links TRBV5-1 with TRBJ2-1, and possibly TRBD1, on 6 matching bases. The CDR3 sequence is CASSSLQGESEQFF. In nucleotide form, the sequence is TGCGCCAGCAGCAGTCTACAGGGTGAATCGGAGCAGTTCTTC.